This T cell receptor (beta chain) was documented in a study of cytomegalovirus exposure and HLA in healthy donors. Study details: Among the approximately 400 donors who were genotyped, approximately 84% fell in the genetic ancestry cluster that is associated with self-reported Caucasian donors. Study observations and caveats: Under 20,000 TCR beta sequences were associated with HLA alleles at 0.05 false discovery rate in a later analysis. A few V segments could not be told apart, such as TRBV6-2 and TRBV6-3, and were left out.

PCR was performed using 60 Vbeta and 13 Jbeta primers. Generated by immunoSEQ multiplex PCR, the TCRdb table keeps only in-frame clones and is missing some. The table shows approximately 280,000 clones, with more than 80% occurring only once. CDR3 size: 13 residues. With V trimmed by 6 bases and J by 2 bases, 0 bases remained unmatched. Germline-derived CDR1 and CDR2 are MNHEY and SVGAGI. This clone has only one observation. Its specificity is not known. Material for sequencing was PBMCs. The chain uses TRBV6-5 and TRBJ1-5; 8 bases are a match to TRBD1. The receptor comes from a man in his forties or fifties in good health and CMV-seropositive. DNA for the CDR3: TGTGCCAGCAGGGGACAGGGCAATCAGCCCCAGCATTTT. As protein: CASRGQGNQPQHF.